This T cell receptor beta chain was observed in a study of patients and donors after allogeneic stem cell transplantation. The V gene's germline CDR1 is MNHEY and CDR2 SVGAGI. The V and J ends lost 0 bases and 2 bases respectively, with 8 bases between them. The CDR3 extends over 15 amino acids. This clonotype was recorded at least ten times. Each CDR3 protein gets one entry after TCRdb re-called the RT-PCR reads with MiXCR. The sample includes 160,000 or so distinct CDR3 sequences, more than 20% seen only once; the top ten take more than 25%. The sequenced sample consisted of blood, either unsorted or a sorted T cell fraction (not recorded which). The sequence came from a human donor who was either an allogeneic HSCT recipient or a stem cell or donor lymphocyte infusion donor (not recorded which). It is not recorded whose cells these are; they may come from a transplant donor. The chain uses TRBV6-5 and TRBJ1-5; the D gene is possibly TRBD1 (6 bases). CDR3 region: CASSYSAGGNQPQHF. In DNA, the CDR3 is TGTGCCAGCAGTTACTCCGCAGGGGGCAATCAGCCCCAGCATTTT.